There are a few counts of the clone carrying this TCR beta chain. The data were obtained in a study of regulatory T cells in long-lasting Graves disease. Background on the study: Graves' disease counted as persistent after over 5 years of antithyroid drugs with positive TSH receptor antibodies.

Per the germline V gene, CDR1 is MNHEY and CDR2 is SVGEGT. The CDR3 runs to 19 residues. V lost 6 bases and J lost 0, with 24 bases in between. Time point reported: persistent/refractory GD, antithyroid drugs over 5 years with positive TRAb. Researchers made the TCR library from RNA that was extracted from PBMCs. For TCR beta, libraries came from iRepertoire HTBI primers and Arm-PCR of CDR3 regions. TCRdb reanalysed the multiplex PCR reads using MiXCR and keeps one entry per CDR3 protein. The sample consists of over 300,000 distinct CDR3 sequences, about 19% of them appearing once. The chain recombines TRBV6-2 or TRBV6-3 with TRBJ1-5; TRBD1 is a possible D gene (6 bases). Material: peripheral blood mononuclear cells (PBMCs), obtained when the disease was refractory, from a patient treated with antithyroid drugs. The TCR originated in a female donor with Graves disease. This CDR3 is CASSEGGQNFFNSNQPQHF. CDR3 coding DNA: TGTGCCAGCAGCGAGGGGGGACAAAACTTTTTCAATAGCAATCAGCCCCAGCATTTT.